This entry is about one T cell receptor (beta chain). Patients of the Seattle cohort, enrolled during active infection, were followed longitudinally. Source study methods: Reference gene primer amplification in the assay estimated nucleated cell counts. Profiled with immunoSEQ multiplex PCR; TCRdb holds only in-frame clones, not every one. The V and J calls and clone size are taken from that table; D and trimming were inferred from the DNA. This table holds a few hundred thousand clones, around 82% found once. The data were taken from a study of blood T cell repertoires in COVID-19. Overall study: COVID-19 samples, acute and convalescent, were from the United States, Italy and Spain. The cDNA or gDNA used as material had been derived from T cells, B-cell-depleted T cells, or PBMCs.

The specimen sequenced was peripheral blood. The clonotype originates from a person between 65 and 79 years old with COVID-19, enrolled during active disease.

CDR3 DNA: TGTGCCAGCAGCTCTAGGACAGGGCAGAACACTGAAGCTTTCTTT. Translated, it gives CASSSRTGQNTEAFF. The gene calls are TRBV5-5 and TRBJ1-1, with 8 bases lining up with TRBD1. The CDR3 extends over 15 amino acids. Germline V gene data show CDR1 as SGHKS and CDR2 as YYEKEE (reference sequence). After removal of 3 bases from V and 1 base from J, the junction contained 5 bases not matched to a gene.